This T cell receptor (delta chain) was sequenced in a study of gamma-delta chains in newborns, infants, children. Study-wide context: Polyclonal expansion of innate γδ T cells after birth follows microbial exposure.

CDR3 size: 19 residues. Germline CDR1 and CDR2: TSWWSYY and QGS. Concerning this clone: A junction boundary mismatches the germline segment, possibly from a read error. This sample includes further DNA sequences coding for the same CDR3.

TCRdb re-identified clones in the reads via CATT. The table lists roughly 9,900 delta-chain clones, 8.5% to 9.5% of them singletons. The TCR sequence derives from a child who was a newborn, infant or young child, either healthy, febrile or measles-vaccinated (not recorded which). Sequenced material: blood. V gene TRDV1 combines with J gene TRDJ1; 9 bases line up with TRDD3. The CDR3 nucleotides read TGCGCTCTTGGGGAACCCACGGGGTGGGGGATAGTATATTCCGATAAACTCATCTTT. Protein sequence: CALGEPTGWGIVYSDKLIF.